A selection of T cell receptor beta chains follows, all from one sample in a study of T-cell memory formation after mild COVID-19. TCRdb redid the calling of the 5' RACE reads with MiXCR, one entry per CDR3 protein. The repertoire holds about 290,000 distinct CDR3 sequences, with approximately 15% as singletons. Sequencing used PBMCs or a T cell subset sorted from them (not recorded which). The receptors were gathered from a man younger than 30 who had mild COVID-19 (a few samples of this study predate the infection). Cell type and time point are not known. The CDR3 runs from the conserved cysteine through the conserved F or W. The D gene is left open where the match is weak. Clone size is given for some rows only: seen once, a few or many times, or a class if the clone is expanded.

V: TRBV20-1
size: few
D: TRBD1
J: TRBJ2-2
CDR3: CSATPWDRGEAGELFF
DNA: TGCAGTGCAACGCCGTGGGACAGGGGTGAGGCCGGGGAGCTGTTTTTT

V: TRBV7-8
size: few
D: TRBD2
J: TRBJ2-5
CDR3: CASRLLAGPQETQYF
DNA: TGTGCCAGCAGGTTACTAGCGGGCCCTCAAGAGACCCAGTACTTC

V: TRBV12-3/TRBV12-4
size: NA
D: NA
J: TRBJ1-1
CDR3: CASSLMRALNTEAFF
DNA: TGTGCCAGCAGTTTAATGCGGGCACTTAACACTGAAGCTTTCTTT

V: TRBV6-1
size: few
D: NA
J: TRBJ1-1
CDR3: CASRTAAGTEAFF
DNA: TGTGCCAGCAGGACCGCCGCGGGCACTGAAGCTTTCTTT

V: TRBV5-4
size: NA
D: NA
J: TRBJ1-1
CDR3: CASSLDRAETEAFF
DNA: TGTGCCAGCAGCTTGGACAGGGCGGAAACTGAAGCTTTCTTT

V: TRBV4-2
size: few
D: NA
J: TRBJ2-7
CDR3: CASSQEPEYYEQYF
DNA: TGTGCCAGCAGCCAAGAGCCGGAGTACTACGAGCAGTACTTC

V: TRBV2
size: few
D: NA
J: TRBJ2-4
CDR3: CASSGTLGRKNIQYF
DNA: TGTGCCAGCAGCGGGACATTGGGGCGCAAAAACATTCAGTACTTC

V: TRBV7-6
size: few
D: NA
J: TRBJ2-1
CDR3: CASSFDRGTEQFF
DNA: TGTGCCAGCAGCTTCGACAGAGGCACTGAGCAGTTCTTC

V: TRBV19
size: few
D: NA
J: TRBJ1-5
CDR3: CASSIGDADPQHF
DNA: TGTGCCAGTAGTATAGGGGACGCGGATCCCCAGCATTTT

V: TRBV20-1
size: few
D: NA
J: TRBJ2-2
CDR3: CSARISGLPNTGELFF
DNA: TGCAGTGCTAGAATCTCGGGACTCCCTAACACCGGGGAGCTGTTTTTT

V: TRBV6-5
size: few
D: TRBD1
J: TRBJ1-6
CDR3: CASSWGQGALGNSPLHF
DNA: TGTGCCAGCAGTTGGGGACAGGGGGCTCTAGGAAATTCACCCCTCCACTTT

V: TRBV30
size: few
D: TRBD1
J: TRBJ2-7
CDR3: CAWERQGHSYEQYF
DNA: TGTGCCTGGGAAAGACAGGGTCACTCCTACGAGCAGTACTTC

V: TRBV4-1
size: few
D: NA
J: TRBJ1-2
CDR3: CASSLGQVLNYGYTF
DNA: TGCGCCAGCAGCCTCGGACAAGTTTTAAACTATGGCTACACCTTC

V: TRBV24-1
size: many
D: NA
J: TRBJ1-2
CDR3: CATSETADYGYTF
DNA: TGTGCCACCAGTGAAACAGCAGACTATGGCTACACCTTC

V: TRBV9
size: NA
D: NA
J: TRBJ2-1
CDR3: CASSVEGHEQFF
DNA: TGTGCCAGCAGCGTAGAGGGGCATGAGCAGTTCTTC

V: TRBV5-1
size: NA
D: NA
J: TRBJ2-2
CDR3: CASSPGETGELFF
DNA: TGCGCCAGCAGCCCGGGTGAGACCGGGGAGCTGTTTTTT

V: TRBV4-3
size: NA
D: NA
J: TRBJ1-2
CDR3: CASSLQDSSGYTF
DNA: TGCGCCAGCAGCCTCCAGGACAGTAGTGGCTACACCTTC

V: TRBV4-3
size: few
D: NA
J: TRBJ1-5
CDR3: CASSQAVAQPQHF
DNA: TGCGCCAGCAGCCAAGCGGTTGCTCAGCCCCAGCATTTT

V: TRBV20-1
size: NA
D: NA
J: TRBJ2-7
CDR3: CSATGHQSYEQYF
DNA: TGCAGTGCCACGGGACACCAATCCTACGAGCAGTACTTC

V: TRBV4-2
size: few
D: NA
J: TRBJ2-1
CDR3: CASSLLSVGTYNEQFF
DNA: TGTGCCAGCAGCCTGCTATCAGTTGGAACCTACAATGAGCAGTTCTTC

V: TRBV7-2
size: few
D: TRBD1
J: TRBJ2-7
CDR3: CASSQYRGEQYF
DNA: TGTGCCAGCAGCCAATACAGGGGCGAGCAGTACTTC

V: TRBV5-5
size: NA
D: NA
J: TRBJ2-5
CDR3: CASSSGSRETQYF
DNA: TGTGCCAGCAGTTCAGGGTCCCGGGAGACCCAGTACTTC

V: TRBV12-3/TRBV12-4
size: many
D: TRBD1
J: TRBJ2-7
CDR3: CASSSRQGKRYEQYF
DNA: TGTGCCAGCAGTTCGCGACAGGGGAAACGCTACGAGCAGTACTTC

V: TRBV5-1
size: NA
D: TRBD1
J: TRBJ1-1
CDR3: CASSLTGGEDTEAFF
DNA: TGCGCCAGCAGCTTGACAGGGGGAGAGGACACTGAAGCTTTCTTT

V: TRBV6-5
size: NA
D: NA
J: TRBJ1-1
CDR3: CASSGMGFRMAFF
DNA: TGTGCCAGCAGTGGGATGGGGTTTAGGATGGCTTTCTTT

V: TRBV12-3/TRBV12-4
size: few
D: NA
J: TRBJ2-5
CDR3: CASSLGRPEAQYF
DNA: TGTGCCAGCAGTTTAGGCAGGCCTGAGGCCCAGTACTTC

V: TRBV2
size: many
D: TRBD1
J: TRBJ1-5
CDR3: CASSGDRDSNQPQHF
DNA: TGTGCCAGCAGTGGGGACAGGGATAGCAATCAGCCCCAGCATTTT

V: TRBV18
size: few
D: TRBD1
J: TRBJ2-5
CDR3: CASSPPGTEETQYF
DNA: TGTGCCAGCTCACCACCCGGGACAGAAGAGACCCAGTACTTC

V: TRBV6-5
size: few
D: NA
J: TRBJ1-2
CDR3: CASSYTRDHGYTF
DNA: TGTGCCAGCAGTTACACGCGGGATCATGGCTACACCTTC

V: TRBV20-1
size: few
D: TRBD2
J: TRBJ2-3
CDR3: CSASGLAVRSDTQYF
DNA: TGCAGTGCTTCGGGACTAGCGGTCAGGTCAGATACGCAGTATTTT

V: TRBV19
size: NA
D: NA
J: TRBJ2-2
CDR3: CASRTTGHTGELFF
DNA: TGTGCCAGTAGGACGACAGGACACACCGGGGAGCTGTTTTTT

V: TRBV7-9
size: many
D: NA
J: TRBJ1-1
CDR3: CASSLTFYNTEAFF
DNA: TGTGCCAGCAGCTTGACCTTTTACAACACTGAAGCTTTCTTT

V: TRBV11-2
size: NA
D: NA
J: TRBJ2-3
CDR3: CASSLSSGMKDTQYF
DNA: TGTGCCAGCAGCTTATCCTCCGGGATGAAAGATACGCAGTATTTT

V: TRBV5-1
size: NA
D: NA
J: TRBJ2-5
CDR3: CASSISPGETQYF
DNA: TGCGCCAGCAGCATCAGCCCCGGGGAGACCCAGTACTTC

V: TRBV6-2/TRBV6-3
size: NA
D: NA
J: TRBJ2-4
CDR3: CASSPSEPAYQYF
DNA: TGTGCCAGCAGCCCCTCGGAGCCGGCTTACCAGTACTTC

V: TRBV12-3/TRBV12-4
size: NA
D: NA
J: TRBJ1-5
CDR3: CASSVGGTNQPQHF
DNA: TGTGCCAGCAGTGTCGGGGGGACCAATCAGCCCCAGCATTTT

V: TRBV29-1
size: NA
D: NA
J: TRBJ2-1
CDR3: CSVEMSLAGGGQFF
DNA: TGCAGCGTTGAAATGTCGCTAGCTGGAGGGGGGCAGTTCTTC